This T cell receptor (beta chain) was observed in a study of blood T cell repertoires in COVID-19. Study background: From the United States, Italy and Spain came samples of acute and convalescent COVID-19.

Original data processing: Reference gene primers were amplified, and this amplification served to estimate nucleated cell counts. Clones were sequenced by immunoSEQ multiplex PCR, and TCRdb holds only the in-frame ones, with some missing. V and J calls and clone size come straight from that table; D and trimming were deduced from the DNA. The repertoire has fewer than 250,000 clones, approximately 86% of them found once; the top ten carry about 1%. The CDR3 covers 17 residues. From germline, CDR1 is MRHNA and CDR2 SNTAGT. The V end lost 0 bases, the J end lost 1 base, and 13 bases lay between the germline ends.

This receptor was identified in a young man with acute or convalescent COVID-19. Sequenced input: peripheral blood. The J gene is TRBJ2-1, the V gene TRBV6-4, with a possible D match to TRBD2 (5 bases). The CDR3 DNA sequence: TGTGCCAGCAGTGACTCGGGTAGCCTAGCTTCCTACAATGAGCAGTTCTTC. It yields the protein CASSDSGSLASYNEQFF.